The T cell receptor (beta chain) under discussion was sequenced for a study of blood T cells in healthy people across ages. The CDR3 has 13 amino acids. The germline V gene encodes CDR1 SNHLY and CDR2 FYNNEI. About this clonotype itself: Its specificity is not known. Germline and junction disagree at one end, which may indicate a read error.

Study-wide results and caveats: As age increased, TCR beta diversity per million T cells fell in a roughly linear fashion. CMV status of donors was not determined, possibly confounding expanded clonotype changes. Considered underestimates were the diversity estimates obtained from one million T cells.

Combining a sample-barcoded 5' primer with a J-beta primer mix, a second PCR ran for roughly 6 to 11 cycles. From the 5' RACE reads, TCRdb called clonotypes with MiXCR, one entry per CDR3 protein. The table shows 850,000 to 1,000,000 distinct CDR3 sequences, with 45% to 50% occurring only once. The material sequenced was blood. This receptor was obtained from a man aged 30 to 39 in good health. The chain combines TRBV2 with TRBJ2-5; 7 bases are shared with TRBD2. The CDR3 reads CASGDYVAEAQYF. In DNA, the CDR3 is TGTGCCAGCGGGGACTATGTGGCAGAGGCCCAGTACTTC.